Listed below are T cell receptor beta chains from one sample, sequenced in a study of OX40 agonist ivuxolimab in advanced cancers. Sequencing used immunoSEQ multiplex PCR; TCRdb keeps in-frame clones, though not all of them. Altogether about 70,000 clones are present, approximately 80% being singletons, with the ten largest covering approximately 1%. The material was CD4+ or CD8+ T cells sorted from blood, obtained in a trial of the OX40 agonist ivuxolimab. These receptors were collected from an adult with an advanced solid tumor such as melanoma, head and neck, liver or kidney cancer. CDR3s include the opening cysteine and the closing phenylalanine or tryptophan. The D gene is left open where the match is weak. Some rows have no size entry. The others give once, few or many, or a class for an expanded clone.

clone_size,j_call,v_call,d_call,cdr3_nt,cdr3_aa
-,TRBJ2-5,TRBV5-4,TRBD2,TGTGCCAGCAGCTTGGCCGGCAGGACGGGAGGTGGCCAAGAGACCCAGTACTTC,CASSLAGRTGGGQETQYF
-,TRBJ2-5,TRBV6-1,TRBD1,TGTGCCAGCAGTGAGGTGGTAGGGGGCGTCCGGGAGACCCAGTACTTC,CASSEVVGGVRETQYF
few,TRBJ2-7,TRBV28,-,TGTGCCAGCAGCGCCCCGGGCCCCATGGGCCGGGAGCAGTACTTC,CASSAPGPMGREQYF
-,TRBJ2-2,TRBV5-4,-,TGTGCCAGCAGGGCCGACATGAGAGGCACCGGGGAGCTGTTTTTT,CASRADMRGTGELFF
-,TRBJ2-7,TRBV2,TRBD1,TGTGCCAGCAACAGAAACCGGGACAGCTCCTACGAGCAGTACTTC,CASNRNRDSSYEQYF
-,TRBJ1-1,TRBV6-5,-,TGTGCCAGCAGTAGGACAGAAGGCACTGAAGCTTTCTTT,CASSRTEGTEAFF
-,TRBJ1-1,TRBV28,-,TGTGCCAGCAGGCCGGGGAGGGACACTGAAGCTTTCTTT,CASRPGRDTEAFF
-,TRBJ2-5,TRBV7-2,-,TGTGCCAGCAGCCGAAGCGAGAAAGAGACCCAGTACTTC,CASSRSEKETQYF
-,TRBJ2-1,TRBV5-1,TRBD2,TGCGCCAGCAGCGAAGTGAGCGGGGCGGTGGGTGTCAATGAGCAGTTCTTC,CASSEVSGAVGVNEQFF
-,TRBJ2-2,TRBV28,-,TGTGCCAGCACCCGGGACGCGCATAACACCGGGGAGCTGTTTTTT,CASTRDAHNTGELFF
-,TRBJ2-3,TRBV7-9,-,TGTGCCAGCAGCTCCGGGACCTCAGATACGCAGTATTTT,CASSSGTSDTQYF
-,TRBJ1-5,TRBV5-1,TRBD1,TGCGCCAGCAGCTTGGAGGGGGCCGGCCAGCCCCAGCATTTT,CASSLEGAGQPQHF
once,TRBJ2-3,TRBV18,TRBD1,TGTGCCAGCTCGTTCAACCGGGACAGGGGATCCACAGATACGCAGTATTTT,CASSFNRDRGSTDTQYF
-,TRBJ2-3,TRBV6-6,TRBD2,TGTGCCAGCACCCCCAGAGCTAGCGGGGGGACAGATACGCAGTATTTT,CASTPRASGGTDTQYF
-,TRBJ2-1,TRBV19,TRBD2,TGTGCCAGTAGGTCCCCTGGCGGGGGCTACAATGAGCAGTTCTTC,CASRSPGGGYNEQFF
-,TRBJ1-2,TRBV6-6,TRBD1,TGTGCCAGCACCCAGACAGGGTTGGTAAACTATGGCTACACCTTC,CASTQTGLVNYGYTF
-,TRBJ2-3,TRBV9,TRBD2,TGTGCCAGCAGCGTACTCTGGGCGGGGGGGCCCAGCACAGATACGCAGTATTTT,CASSVLWAGGPSTDTQYF
-,TRBJ2-3,TRBV19,-,TGTGCCAGTAGTTGGGCGGGGTTGGTCACAGATACGCAGTATTTT,CASSWAGLVTDTQYF
-,TRBJ2-2,TRBV19,TRBD1,TGTGCCACCAGGGGGCTCCTGAACACCGGGGAGCTGTTTTTT,CATRGLLNTGELFF
few,TRBJ1-1,TRBV20-1,-,TGCAGTGCTAGAGATCCGGCTGAAGCTTTCTTT,CSARDPAEAFF
once,TRBJ1-6,TRBV13,-,TGTGCCAGCAGCTTATCGCAGCGTCCCTATTCACCCCTCCACTTT,CASSLSQRPYSPLHF
few,TRBJ1-4,TRBV27,-,TGTGCCAGCATAAAAACCGGTCGACAGACCAGCACTAATGAAAAACTGTTTTTT,CASIKTGRQTSTNEKLFF
-,TRBJ1-4,TRBV29-1,-,TGCAGCGTTGGAGGACACGGTAATGAAAAACTGTTTTTT,CSVGGHGNEKLFF
-,TRBJ1-2,TRBV6-1,-,TGTGCCAGCAGCGTTAAAAGGGAGGCATATGGCTACACCTTC,CASSVKREAYGYTF
-,TRBJ2-7,TRBV11-1,-,TGTGCCAGCAGCCAAGTCAGAGGGTCGGGGTTCCACGAGCAGTACTTC,CASSQVRGSGFHEQYF
-,TRBJ2-1,TRBV10-3,-,TGTGCCATCAGTGAGCCCGGCGTTATTTCTTACAATGAGCAGTTCTTC,CAISEPGVISYNEQFF
once,TRBJ1-2,TRBV5-1,-,TGCGCCAGCAGTGAATCCGACTATGGCTACACCTTC,CASSESDYGYTF
-,TRBJ1-2,TRBV5-4,TRBD1,TGTGCCAGCAGCTTGGAGCGGACAGGGCGCTATGGCTACACCTTC,CASSLERTGRYGYTF
-,TRBJ1-5,TRBV6-1,TRBD1,TGTGCCAGCAATCCGGGACAGGGACAGCCCCAGCATTTT,CASNPGQGQPQHF
-,TRBJ2-7,TRBV10-3,TRBD2,TGTGCCATATCCGCGGCGGGGGGGCTCTACGAGCAGTACTTC,CAISAAGGLYEQYF
-,TRBJ2-6,TRBV5-4,-,TGTGCCAGCAGCACCGGACAGAGTAGCTTTGGGGCCAACGTCCTGACTTTC,CASSTGQSSFGANVLTF
-,TRBJ1-1,TRBV5-6,-,TGTGCCAGCAGCCTAGCCAGCAGGGCGAACACTGAAGCTTTCTTT,CASSLASRANTEAFF
-,TRBJ2-4,TRBV6-5,-,TGTGCCAGCAGTTCGGGGAATCACATTCAGTACTTC,CASSSGNHIQYF
-,TRBJ2-3,TRBV5-1,-,TGCGCCAGCAGCTTGGGTCCTCAGGGGAATACGCAGTATTTT,CASSLGPQGNTQYF
-,TRBJ2-2,TRBV28,-,TGTGCCAGTAGGAAACAGGGTAACACCGGGGAGCTGTTTTTT,CASRKQGNTGELFF
few,TRBJ1-6,TRBV19,-,TGTGCCAGTAGCCAGGACGCCTATAATTCACCCCTCCACTTT,CASSQDAYNSPLHF
-,TRBJ1-6,TRBV5-4,TRBD1,TGTGCCAGCAGCCCGGGGGACAGATTTAATTCACCCCTCCACTTT,CASSPGDRFNSPLHF
-,TRBJ2-5,TRBV5-4,TRBD2,TGTGCCAGCTTATTAGCGGGGGGTCAAGAGACCCAGTACTTC,CASLLAGGQETQYF
-,TRBJ2-5,TRBV19,-,TGTGCCAGTAGTGCCCAAGAGACCCAGTACTTC,CASSAQETQYF
-,TRBJ2-7,TRBV19,TRBD1,TGTGCCAGTAGTATAGCAGGGGGCCCTTCCTACGAGCAGTACTTC,CASSIAGGPSYEQYF
-,TRBJ1-2,TRBV5-5,TRBD1,TGTGCCAGCGGGAAGGACAGGGAGAACTATGGCTACACCTTC,CASGKDRENYGYTF
-,TRBJ2-5,TRBV7-2,-,TGTGCCAGCAGCTACTACCAAGAGACCCAGTACTTC,CASSYYQETQYF
-,TRBJ2-2,TRBV4-1,-,TGCGCCAGCAGCCAAGTTGAACTCCTCACCGGGGAGCTGTTTTTT,CASSQVELLTGELFF
-,TRBJ2-1,TRBV6-1,-,TGTGCCAGCAGTGGACCCGGTGAGCAGTTCTTC,CASSGPGEQFF
-,TRBJ1-2,TRBV9,TRBD1,TGTGCCAGCAGCGTAGGAACAGGGGGCGCCCCGGGTGGCTACACCTTC,CASSVGTGGAPGGYTF
-,TRBJ1-5,TRBV28,-,TGTGCCAGCAGCGGCAGAGAGAATCAGCCCCAGCATTTT,CASSGRENQPQHF
-,TRBJ1-5,TRBV19,-,TGTGCCAGTAGTATAGTTGCAGGCTCCCATCAGCCCCAGCATTTT,CASSIVAGSHQPQHF